These 12 T cell receptor beta chains share one sample of origin, sequenced in a study of identical twins (TCRdb year 2016). The library was obtained by 5' RACE. These reads were obtained on an Illumina HiSeq 2000. TCRdb applied fastp at Q25 and MiXCR to the public reads, then kept only in-frame beta chains. Rows are unified per CDR3 protein, each entry keeping the most common DNA and genes. A total of fewer than 250,000 distinct CDR3 sequences appear in this sample, around a tenth of them only once. The top ten constitute 5% to 6.5% of the sample. Input material: memory (CD45RO+) T cells sorted from blood. The cell subset or site tag for this specimen amounts to: CD45RO+ enriched T cells. The receptor source for this set is a woman between 18 and 30 years old in good health.

This clonotype has a count of ten or more. The gene calls are TRBV20-1 and TRBJ2-2; 7 nucleotides line up with TRBD2. This CDR3 comprises 15 residues. From germline, CDR1 is DFQATT and CDR2 SNEGSKA (reference sequence). Trimming removed 4 bases from V and 5 bases from J; junction bases left unmatched: 10. CDR3 region: CSAKPGTGRTGELFF. CDR3 bases: TGCAGTGCTAAACCCGGGACCGGGAGGACCGGGGAGCTGTTTTTT.

This clonotype was recorded many times. The rearrangement links TRBV12-3 or TRBV12-4 to TRBJ2-2; D possibly corresponds to TRBD1 (6 bases). The CDR3 is 16 residues long. Trimming took off 4 bases at V and 4 bases at J, with 16 bases between the two ends. CDR3 in DNA: TGTGCCAGCAGTTCAGATTTGGGACACCTCACCGGGGAGCTGTTTTTT. Its translation is CASSSDLGHLTGELFF.

In this sample, this clonotype turned up a few times. The chain is built from TRBV9 and TRBJ2-7, with TRBD1 matching over 9 bases. Germline values: CDR1 SGDLS, CDR2 YYNGEE. The CDR3 length is 14 residues. Unmatched junction bases numbered 7, after V lost 5 bases and J lost 4 bases. DNA of the CDR3: TGTGCCAGCAGTTTCCGACAGGGGGTTTACGAGCAGTACTTC. Its translation: CASSFRQGVYEQYF.

The genes are TRBV12-3 or TRBV12-4 and TRBJ2-2; D remains unclear. V was trimmed by 2 bases and J by 8 bases, leaving 12 bases between them. The CDR3 has 14 residues. CDR3 in DNA: TGTGCCAGCAGTTTATCCGCCTCGGCGGGGGAGCTGTTTTTT. Its translation is CASSLSASAGELFF.

The chain employs TRBV12-3 or TRBV12-4 and TRBJ1-2; 11 bases agree with TRBD1. The CDR3 covers 15 residues. Unmatched junction bases numbered 7, after V lost 5 bases and J lost 5 bases. The DNA of the CDR3 is TGTGCCAGCAGTATCTGGACAGGGGGCGCATATGGCTACACCTTC. This gives the protein CASSIWTGGAYGYTF.

The rearrangement uses TRBV5-1 and TRBJ2-2; 7 bases are shared with TRBD1. After removal of 4 bases from V and 3 bases from J, the junction contained 12 bases not matched to a gene. CDR1 is SGHRS, CDR2 YFSETQ, per germline. This CDR3 has 17 amino acids. CDR3 sequence: CASSRRQGRADTGELFF. The CDR3 DNA follows: TGCGCCAGCAGCAGGCGACAGGGCCGGGCGGACACCGGGGAGCTGTTTTTT. Full variable domain (outside the CDR3, taken from reference TRBV5-1 and TRBJ2-2): KAGVTQTPRYLIKTRGQQVTLSCSPISGHRSVSWYQQTPGQGLQFLFEYFSETQRNKGNFPGRFSGRQFSNSRSEMNVSTLELGDSALYLCASSRRQGRADTGELFFGEGSRLTVL.

This clonotype was counted at least ten times. V usage is TRBV20-1 and J usage is TRBJ2-3; D may match TRBD1 or TRBD2 (7 bases each). CDR1 DFQATT and CDR2 SNEGSKA come from the germline V gene (reference sequence). CDR3 length: 13 residues. Trimming took off 6 bases at V and 11 bases at J, with 21 bases between the two ends. In DNA form, the CDR3 reads TGCAGTGCGACAGGGCTAGCGGTCCCCTGGCAGTATTTT. Translation gives CSATGLAVPWQYF.

The rearrangement uses TRBV12-3 or TRBV12-4 and TRBJ2-3, with 7 bases identical to TRBD1. Trimming removed 6 bases from V and 2 bases from J; junction bases left unmatched: 5. The CDR3 length is 14 residues. The chain's CDR3 is CASRRTGVTDTQYF. The CDR3 DNA follows: TGTGCCAGCAGAAGGACAGGAGTCACAGATACGCAGTATTTT.

This clonotype was seen only a few times. V usage is TRBV20-1 and J usage is TRBJ2-5; TRBD2 aligns across 7 bases. Germline CDR1 is DFQATT and CDR2 is SNEGSKA (reference sequence). V was pared by 5 bases and J by 1 base, with 10 bases of the junction left unmatched. The CDR3 totals 15 residues. CDR3 DNA sequence: TGCAGTGCTCCCGGAGGTAGCGGGTCCCAAGAGACCCAGTACTTC. This encodes CSAPGGSGSQETQYF.

This clonotype has more than one count but fewer than ten. As DNA, the CDR3 is TGTGCCAGCAGCTTAGACAGGACCAACTACGAGCAGTACTTC. Its translation: CASSLDRTNYEQYF. The V and J genes are TRBV7-2 and TRBJ2-7; possible D gene TRBD1, 5 bases. This CDR3 is 14 amino acids long. The germline gives CDR1 SGHTA, CDR2 FQGNSA. V was trimmed by 1 base and J by 3 bases, leaving 10 bases between them.

This clonotype was counted at least ten times. This sequence joins TRBV20-1 and TRBJ1-1, with D uncertain. The CDR3 spans 12 residues. V lost 4 bases, J lost 1 base, and 7 bases lay in between. The germline V gene encodes CDR1 DFQATT and CDR2 SNEGSKA (reference sequence). The CDR3 nucleotides read TGCAGTGCTACTTCCGGGAACACTGAAGCTTTCTTT. This encodes CSATSGNTEAFF.

The chain employs TRBV6-2 or TRBV6-3 and TRBJ2-3, with TRBD1 matching over 8 bases. Germline CDR1 is MNHEY and CDR2 is SVGEGT. The CDR3 is made up of 13 amino acids. V was clipped by 5 bases and J by 5 bases; unmatched bases: 3. The CDR3 protein is CASSDRGKDTQYF. For the CDR3, the DNA is TGTGCCAGCAGTGACAGGGGTAAAGATACGCAGTATTTT.